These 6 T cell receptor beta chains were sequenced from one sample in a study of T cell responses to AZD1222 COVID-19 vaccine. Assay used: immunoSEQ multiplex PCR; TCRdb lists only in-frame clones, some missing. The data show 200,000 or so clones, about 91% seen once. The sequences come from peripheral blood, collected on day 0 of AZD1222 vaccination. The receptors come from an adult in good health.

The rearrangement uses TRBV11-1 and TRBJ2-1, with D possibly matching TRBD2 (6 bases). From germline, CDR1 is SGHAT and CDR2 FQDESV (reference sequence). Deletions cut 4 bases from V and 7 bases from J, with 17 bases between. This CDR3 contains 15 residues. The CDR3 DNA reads TGTGCCAGCAGCTCCAATTGGGCGGGGATGAATGAGCAGTTCTTC. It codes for CASSSNWAGMNEQFF.

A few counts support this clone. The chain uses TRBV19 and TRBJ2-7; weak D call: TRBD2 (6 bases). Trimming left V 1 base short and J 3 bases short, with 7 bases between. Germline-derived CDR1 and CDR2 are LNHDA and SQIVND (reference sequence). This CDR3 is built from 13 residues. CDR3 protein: CASSIGLGYEQYF. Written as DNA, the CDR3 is TGTGCCAGTAGTATAGGACTAGGCTACGAGCAGTACTTC.

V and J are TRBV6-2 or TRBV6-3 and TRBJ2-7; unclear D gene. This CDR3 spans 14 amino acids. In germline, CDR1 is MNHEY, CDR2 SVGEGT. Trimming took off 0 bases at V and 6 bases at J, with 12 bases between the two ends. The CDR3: CASSYSFGVLEQYF. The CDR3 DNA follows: TGTGCCAGCAGTTACTCGTTTGGGGTTCTCGAGCAGTACTTC.

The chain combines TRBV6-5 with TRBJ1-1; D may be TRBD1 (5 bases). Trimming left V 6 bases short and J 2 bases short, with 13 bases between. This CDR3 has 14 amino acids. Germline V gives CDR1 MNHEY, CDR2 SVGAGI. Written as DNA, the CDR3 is TGTGCCAGCAGCCTGCGGCAGGGAAACACTGAAGCTTTCTTT. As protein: CASSLRQGNTEAFF.

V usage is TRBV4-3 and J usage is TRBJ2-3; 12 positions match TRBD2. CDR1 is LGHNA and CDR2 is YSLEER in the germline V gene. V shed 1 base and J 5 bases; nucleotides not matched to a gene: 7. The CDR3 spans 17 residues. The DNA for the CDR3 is TGCGCCAGCAGCCAAGGGACTAGCGGGACCTTCGAAGATACGCAGTATTTT. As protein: CASSQGTSGTFEDTQYF.

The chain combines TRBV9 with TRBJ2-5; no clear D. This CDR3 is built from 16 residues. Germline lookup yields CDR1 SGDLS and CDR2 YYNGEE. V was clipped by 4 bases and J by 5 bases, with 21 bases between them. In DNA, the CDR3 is TGTGCCAGCAGCTTCAACCCGGGCCTGAATGGGGAGACCCAGTACTTC. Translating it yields CASSFNPGLNGETQYF.